Listed below are T cell receptor beta chains from one sample, sequenced in a study of blood T cell repertoires in COVID-19. Generated by immunoSEQ multiplex PCR, the TCRdb table keeps only in-frame clones and is missing some. Of some 200,000 clones detected, less than 90% appear once; the ten largest clones hold about 10%. Sequencing input: peripheral blood. These receptors all come from a woman aged 80 or older with COVID-19, enrolled during active disease. The CDR3 runs from the conserved cysteine through the conserved F or W. The order of the fields is D gene, J gene, V gene, clone size, CDR3 DNA, CDR3 protein. D genes are given only for firm matches. A clone size is listed for some rows: how often the clone was seen (once, few, many), or a class if it is expanded.

d_call: TRBD1
j_call: TRBJ2-5
v_call: TRBV5-1
clone_size: NA
cdr3_nt: TGCGCCAGCAGCAGGACAGGGGGTGGGGAAGAGACCCAGTACTTC
cdr3_aa: CASSRTGGGEETQYF

d_call: NA
j_call: TRBJ2-7
v_call: TRBV2
clone_size: NA
cdr3_nt: TGTGCCAGCAGTGAAACTCGGGGGGCCGAGCAGTACTTC
cdr3_aa: CASSETRGAEQYF

d_call: NA
j_call: TRBJ1-1
v_call: TRBV9
clone_size: NA
cdr3_nt: TGTGCCAGCTCCCTTAACACTGAAGCTTTCTTT
cdr3_aa: CASSLNTEAFF

d_call: TRBD1
j_call: TRBJ2-1
v_call: TRBV19
clone_size: NA
cdr3_nt: TGTGCCAGTAGTATGGGGGGACAGGGTACCTACAATGAGCAGTTCTTC
cdr3_aa: CASSMGGQGTYNEQFF

d_call: TRBD1
j_call: TRBJ2-2
v_call: TRBV30
clone_size: NA
cdr3_nt: TGTGCCTGGAGTGCCCTGGACAGGGAGGCCGGGGAGCTGTTTTTT
cdr3_aa: CAWSALDREAGELFF

d_call: TRBD1
j_call: TRBJ1-4
v_call: TRBV7-2
clone_size: NA
cdr3_nt: TGTGCCAGCAGCTCCGGGACAGCCGGAAAACTGTTTTTT
cdr3_aa: CASSSGTAGKLFF

d_call: TRBD1
j_call: TRBJ1-2
v_call: TRBV5-6
clone_size: NA
cdr3_nt: TGTGCCAGCAGCTTACGACAGGGGTTAACAGCTAACTATGGCTACACCTTC
cdr3_aa: CASSLRQGLTANYGYTF

d_call: TRBD1
j_call: TRBJ1-5
v_call: TRBV5-6
clone_size: NA
cdr3_nt: TGTGCCAGCAGCTCAGGGGGGCGAAATCAGCCCCAGCATTTT
cdr3_aa: CASSSGGRNQPQHF

d_call: TRBD1
j_call: TRBJ1-6
v_call: TRBV7-2
clone_size: NA
cdr3_nt: TGTGCCAGCAGCTTAGGACAGGGGGCGCCTTTCTATAATTCACCCCTCCACTTT
cdr3_aa: CASSLGQGAPFYNSPLHF

d_call: NA
j_call: TRBJ1-1
v_call: TRBV3-1/TRBV3-2
clone_size: NA
cdr3_nt: TGTGCCAGCAGCCAAGGCGAGGGAAACACTGAAGCTTTCTTT
cdr3_aa: CASSQGEGNTEAFF

d_call: NA
j_call: TRBJ1-2
v_call: TRBV18
clone_size: NA
cdr3_nt: TGTGCCAGCTCTCCGGACAGAGCCTATGGCTACACCTTC
cdr3_aa: CASSPDRAYGYTF

d_call: NA
j_call: TRBJ1-1
v_call: TRBV6-2/TRBV6-3
clone_size: NA
cdr3_nt: TGTGCCAGCAGTTACTCAGGGAGGGCGGGGAACACTGAAGCTTTCTTT
cdr3_aa: CASSYSGRAGNTEAFF

d_call: TRBD2
j_call: TRBJ2-5
v_call: TRBV4-3
clone_size: NA
cdr3_nt: TGCGCCAGCAGCCAAGGACTAGCGGGGGAAGAGACCCAGTACTTC
cdr3_aa: CASSQGLAGEETQYF

d_call: TRBD2
j_call: TRBJ2-7
v_call: TRBV30
clone_size: once
cdr3_nt: TGTGCCTGGAGTTATGGGACTAGCGGGGGGCCCTCCTACGAGCAGTACTTC
cdr3_aa: CAWSYGTSGGPSYEQYF

d_call: NA
j_call: TRBJ1-5
v_call: TRBV5-4
clone_size: NA
cdr3_nt: TGTGCCAGCAGCCCCGGGGGGGGTTTGGATCAGCCCCAGCATTTT
cdr3_aa: CASSPGGGLDQPQHF

d_call: TRBD2
j_call: TRBJ2-7
v_call: TRBV9
clone_size: few
cdr3_nt: TGTGCCAGCAGCGTTACTAGCGGATCGCGGGAGCAGTACTTC
cdr3_aa: CASSVTSGSREQYF

d_call: NA
j_call: TRBJ1-3
v_call: TRBV28
clone_size: NA
cdr3_nt: TGTGCCAGCACTACAGGGCCTGGAAACACCATATATTTT
cdr3_aa: CASTTGPGNTIYF

d_call: NA
j_call: TRBJ2-5
v_call: TRBV6-5
clone_size: NA
cdr3_nt: TGTGCCAGCAGTTACTCCCCGACAGGAGGTCAAGAGACCCAGTACTTC
cdr3_aa: CASSYSPTGGQETQYF

d_call: NA
j_call: TRBJ1-2
v_call: TRBV6-5
clone_size: NA
cdr3_nt: TGTGCCAGCAGGTCCTTCGGGGTTTATGGCTACACCTTC
cdr3_aa: CASRSFGVYGYTF

d_call: TRBD1
j_call: TRBJ1-3
v_call: TRBV28
clone_size: NA
cdr3_nt: TGTGCCAGCAGACCCGATGGACAGGGGTTAAGGGGAAACACCATATATTTT
cdr3_aa: CASRPDGQGLRGNTIYF

d_call: NA
j_call: TRBJ1-6
v_call: TRBV21-1
clone_size: NA
cdr3_nt: TGTGCCAGCAGCTCTCTGGGGTTATGGGACAGGGACTCACCCCTCCACTTT
cdr3_aa: CASSSLGLWDRDSPLHF

d_call: NA
j_call: TRBJ1-5
v_call: TRBV19
clone_size: NA
cdr3_nt: TGTGCTTCATTAAACCAGGTGCTTAGCAATCAGCCCCAGCATTTT
cdr3_aa: CASLNQVLSNQPQHF

d_call: NA
j_call: TRBJ1-1
v_call: TRBV6-5
clone_size: NA
cdr3_nt: TGTGCCAGCAGTTACTCCCGCAGGAAGAACACTGAAGCTTTCTTT
cdr3_aa: CASSYSRRKNTEAFF

d_call: TRBD1
j_call: TRBJ2-2
v_call: TRBV5-1
clone_size: NA
cdr3_nt: TGCGCCAGCAGCCAGGGGGTAGACACCGGGGAGCTGTTTTTT
cdr3_aa: CASSQGVDTGELFF

d_call: TRBD2
j_call: TRBJ2-1
v_call: TRBV11-2
clone_size: NA
cdr3_nt: TGTGCCAGCTCTCAAGCGGGATACGAGCAGTTCTTC
cdr3_aa: CASSQAGYEQFF

d_call: NA
j_call: TRBJ1-2
v_call: TRBV28
clone_size: few
cdr3_nt: TGTGCCAGCAATCTAGGGGGGGGCGGCGGAACTAACTATGGCTACACCTTC
cdr3_aa: CASNLGGGGGTNYGYTF

d_call: NA
j_call: TRBJ1-6
v_call: TRBV7-8
clone_size: NA
cdr3_nt: TGTGCCAGCAGCTTGCCGACCGGGGGTTCACCCCTCCACTTT
cdr3_aa: CASSLPTGGSPLHF

d_call: NA
j_call: TRBJ2-2
v_call: TRBV5-1
clone_size: NA
cdr3_nt: TGCGCCAGCAGCTTGGAAGCAGGGATGGTAGGGGAGCTGTTTTTT
cdr3_aa: CASSLEAGMVGELFF

d_call: NA
j_call: TRBJ1-2
v_call: TRBV5-6
clone_size: once
cdr3_nt: TGTGCCAGCAGCTTGGAAGCCAGGGCGAGCCTCTATGGCTACACCTTC
cdr3_aa: CASSLEARASLYGYTF

d_call: TRBD2
j_call: TRBJ2-3
v_call: TRBV27
clone_size: NA
cdr3_nt: TGTGCCAGCAGTTCCCGGACTAGCGGGGGGGTAGATACGCAGTATTTT
cdr3_aa: CASSSRTSGGVDTQYF

d_call: NA
j_call: TRBJ1-2
v_call: TRBV30
clone_size: NA
cdr3_nt: TGTGCCTGGAGTGTAAGGCGGGGGGGACGCTATGGCTACACCTTC
cdr3_aa: CAWSVRRGGRYGYTF

d_call: TRBD1
j_call: TRBJ1-1
v_call: TRBV28
clone_size: NA
cdr3_nt: TGTGCCAGCACCGGGACAGGGAACACTGAAGCTTTCTTT
cdr3_aa: CASTGTGNTEAFF

d_call: TRBD1
j_call: TRBJ2-2
v_call: TRBV5-1
clone_size: once
cdr3_nt: TGCGCCAGCAGCTTCGGACAGGGGCCCACCGGGGAGCTGTTTTTT
cdr3_aa: CASSFGQGPTGELFF

d_call: TRBD1
j_call: TRBJ1-4
v_call: TRBV28
clone_size: NA
cdr3_nt: TGTGCCAGCAGTTCGGGACAGGGAAGTGAAAAACTGTTTTTT
cdr3_aa: CASSSGQGSEKLFF

d_call: NA
j_call: TRBJ1-1
v_call: TRBV5-8
clone_size: NA
cdr3_nt: TGTGCCAGCAGCCAGGGCTACTCCCCCCGGACTGAAGCTTTCTTT
cdr3_aa: CASSQGYSPRTEAFF

d_call: NA
j_call: TRBJ2-5
v_call: TRBV20-1
clone_size: NA
cdr3_nt: TGCAGTGCCGCTGCGGGGATGAGCCAGTACTTC
cdr3_aa: CSAAAGMSQYF

d_call: TRBD1
j_call: TRBJ1-5
v_call: TRBV6-5
clone_size: NA
cdr3_nt: TGTGCCAGCATTGCCACAGGGGGCAATCAGCCCCAGCATTTT
cdr3_aa: CASIATGGNQPQHF

d_call: TRBD1
j_call: TRBJ2-7
v_call: TRBV5-1
clone_size: NA
cdr3_nt: TGCGCCAGCAGCTATATTGGGGTCAGTAGGGGACAGGGACTGCGCGAGCAGTACTTC
cdr3_aa: CASSYIGVSRGQGLREQYF

d_call: NA
j_call: TRBJ2-5
v_call: TRBV4-1
clone_size: NA
cdr3_nt: TGCGCCAGCAGCCCACTAGGGAAAGAGACCCAGTACTTC
cdr3_aa: CASSPLGKETQYF

d_call: NA
j_call: TRBJ1-5
v_call: TRBV7-9
clone_size: NA
cdr3_nt: TGTGCCAGCAGCTTAGTCCTTGGGAGGGAAGGCAATCAGCCCCAGCATTTT
cdr3_aa: CASSLVLGREGNQPQHF

d_call: TRBD1
j_call: TRBJ2-3
v_call: TRBV6-5
clone_size: NA
cdr3_nt: TGTGCCAGCAGTTACGGGGGACAGGGGAATACGCAGTATTTT
cdr3_aa: CASSYGGQGNTQYF

d_call: NA
j_call: TRBJ1-2
v_call: TRBV7-9
clone_size: NA
cdr3_nt: TGTGCCAGCAGCTTATTGTTGGGTCCGGCGGCCGGGGGCTACACCTTC
cdr3_aa: CASSLLLGPAAGGYTF

d_call: NA
j_call: TRBJ2-5
v_call: TRBV2
clone_size: NA
cdr3_nt: TGTGCCAGCAGTGGTCAGGTGGGGCGCGAGACCCAGTACTTC
cdr3_aa: CASSGQVGRETQYF